Included here is one T cell receptor beta chain sequence, with context. This sample stems from a study of radiotherapy plus CTLA-4 blockade in lung cancer. Clones were read by immunoSEQ multiplex PCR, and TCRdb kept only the in-frame ones, dropping some. The repertoire holds tens of thousands of clones, with 65% to 85% as singletons. Those with chemo-refractory metastatic non-small-cell lung cancer were treated with focal radiation combined with CTLA-4 blockade using ipilimumab. Germline-derived CDR1 and CDR2 are GTSNPN and SVGIG (reference sequence). This CDR3 has 16 amino acids. V dropped 2 bases and J dropped 3 bases, with 20 bases sitting between them.

The chain links TRBV30 to TRBJ2-7; tentatively, D is TRBD2 (5 bases). This TCR was sampled from a human donor with non-small cell lung cancer who had a complete response to radiotherapy plus ipilimumab. Sample: peripheral blood, taken from a patient treated with radiotherapy plus ipilimumab. The CDR3 coding sequence is TGTGCCTGGAGTAAGGGTACCGACGGAGGCTACTACGAGCAGTACTTC. Translation gives CAWSKGTDGGYYEQYF. The full variable domain, with the rest looked up from reference TRBV30 and TRBJ2-7, is SQTIHQWPATLVQPVGSPLSLECTVEGTSNPNLYWYRQAAGRGLQLLFYSVGIGQISSEVPQNLSASRPQDRQFILSSKKLLLSDSGFYLCAWSKGTDGGYYEQYFGPGTRLTVT.